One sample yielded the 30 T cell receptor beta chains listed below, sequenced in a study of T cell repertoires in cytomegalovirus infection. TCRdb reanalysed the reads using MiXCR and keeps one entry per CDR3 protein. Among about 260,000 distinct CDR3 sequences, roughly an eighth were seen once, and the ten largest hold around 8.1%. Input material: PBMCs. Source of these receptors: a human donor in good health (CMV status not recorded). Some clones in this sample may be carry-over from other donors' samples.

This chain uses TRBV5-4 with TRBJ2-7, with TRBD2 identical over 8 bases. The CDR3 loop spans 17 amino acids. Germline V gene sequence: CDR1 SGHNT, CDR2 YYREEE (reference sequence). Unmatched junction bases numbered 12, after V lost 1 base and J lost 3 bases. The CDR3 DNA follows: TGTGCCAGCAGCTTGAGGTCTACTAGCGGCTATTTCTACGAGCAGTACTTC. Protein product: CASSLRSTSGYFYEQYF.

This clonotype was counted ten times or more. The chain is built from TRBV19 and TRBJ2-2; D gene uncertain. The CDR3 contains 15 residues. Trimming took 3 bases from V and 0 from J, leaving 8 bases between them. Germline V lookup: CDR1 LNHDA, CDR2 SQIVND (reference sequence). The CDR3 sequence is CASSIFDANTGELFF. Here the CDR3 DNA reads TGTGCCAGTAGTATCTTCGACGCGAACACCGGGGAGCTGTTTTTT.

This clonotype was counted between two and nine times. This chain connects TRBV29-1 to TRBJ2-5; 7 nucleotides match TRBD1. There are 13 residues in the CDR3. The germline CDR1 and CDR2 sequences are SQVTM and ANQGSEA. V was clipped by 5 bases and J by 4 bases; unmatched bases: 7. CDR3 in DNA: TGCAGCGTTTCTACAGGGGTCATAGAGACCCAGTACTTC. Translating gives CSVSTGVIETQYF.

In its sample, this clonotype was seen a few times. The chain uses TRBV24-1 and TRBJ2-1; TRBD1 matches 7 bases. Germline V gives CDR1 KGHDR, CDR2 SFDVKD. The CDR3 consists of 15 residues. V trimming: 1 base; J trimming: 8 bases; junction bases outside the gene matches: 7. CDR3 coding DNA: TGTGCCACCAGTGATTTAGGACAGGCAGGGGATGAGCAGTTCTTC. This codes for CATSDLGQAGDEQFF.

CDR3 sequence (DNA): TGCAGCGTTGAAGAGCCCAGATTGGGGGAGCTGTTTTTT. Translated, it gives CSVEEPRLGELFF. The chain combines TRBV29-1 with TRBJ2-2; D unclear. The CDR3 runs 13 residues. V was trimmed by 0 bases and J by 8 bases, leaving 10 bases between them. Germline CDR1 SQVTM, CDR2 ANQGSEA.

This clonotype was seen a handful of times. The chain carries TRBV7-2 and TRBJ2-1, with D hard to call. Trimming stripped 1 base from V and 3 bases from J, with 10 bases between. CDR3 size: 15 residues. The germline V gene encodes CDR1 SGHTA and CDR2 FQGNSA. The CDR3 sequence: CASSLGPTSYNEQFF. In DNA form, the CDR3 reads TGTGCCAGCAGCTTAGGTCCCACCAGCTACAATGAGCAGTTCTTC.

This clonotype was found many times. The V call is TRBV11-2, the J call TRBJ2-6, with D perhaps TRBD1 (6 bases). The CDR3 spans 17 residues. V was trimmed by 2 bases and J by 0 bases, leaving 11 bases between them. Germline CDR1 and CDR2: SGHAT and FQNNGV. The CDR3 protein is CASSLNRVPSGANVLTF. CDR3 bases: TGTGCCAGCAGCTTAAACAGGGTGCCCTCTGGGGCCAACGTCCTGACTTTC. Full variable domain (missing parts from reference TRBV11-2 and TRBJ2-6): EAGVAQSPRYKIIEKRQSVAFWCNPISGHATLYWYQQILGQGPKLLIQFQNNGVVDDSQLPKDRFSAERLKGVDSTLKIQPAKLEDSAVYLCASSLNRVPSGANVLTFGAGSRLTVL.

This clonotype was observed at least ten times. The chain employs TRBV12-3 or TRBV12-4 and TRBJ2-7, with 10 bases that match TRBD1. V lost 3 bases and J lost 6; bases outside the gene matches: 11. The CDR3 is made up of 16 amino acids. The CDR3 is CASSFPQGQGLFEQYF. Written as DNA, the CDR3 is TGTGCCAGCAGTTTTCCCCAGGGACAGGGGCTTTTCGAGCAGTACTTC.

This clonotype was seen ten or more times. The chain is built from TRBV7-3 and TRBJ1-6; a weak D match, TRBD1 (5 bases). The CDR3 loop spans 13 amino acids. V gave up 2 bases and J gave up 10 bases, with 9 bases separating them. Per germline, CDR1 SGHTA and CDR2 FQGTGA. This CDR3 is CASSLGGRSPLHF. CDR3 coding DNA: TGTGCCAGCAGCTTAGGGGGAAGGTCACCCCTCCACTTT.

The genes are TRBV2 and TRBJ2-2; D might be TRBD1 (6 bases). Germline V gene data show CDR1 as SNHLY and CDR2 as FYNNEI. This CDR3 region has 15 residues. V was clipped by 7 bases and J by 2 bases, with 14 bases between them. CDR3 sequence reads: CASTFTGTNTGELFF. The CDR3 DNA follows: TGTGCCAGCACTTTTACTGGGACAAACACCGGGGAGCTGTTTTTT.

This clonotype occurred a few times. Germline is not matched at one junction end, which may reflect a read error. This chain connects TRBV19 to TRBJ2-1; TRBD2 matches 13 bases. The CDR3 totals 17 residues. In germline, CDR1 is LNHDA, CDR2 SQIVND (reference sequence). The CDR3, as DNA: TGTGCCAGTAGTCCGCAGGGGAGGACTAGCGGGAGCCCTGGGGGTCTCTTC. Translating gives CASSPQGRTSGSPGGLF. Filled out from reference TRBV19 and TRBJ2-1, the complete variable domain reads DGGITQSPKYLFRKEGQNVTLSCEQNLNHDAMYWYRQDPGQGLRLIYYSQIVNDFQKGDIAEGYSVSREKKESFPLTVTSAQKNPTAFYLCASSPQGRTSGSPGGLFGPGTRLTVL.

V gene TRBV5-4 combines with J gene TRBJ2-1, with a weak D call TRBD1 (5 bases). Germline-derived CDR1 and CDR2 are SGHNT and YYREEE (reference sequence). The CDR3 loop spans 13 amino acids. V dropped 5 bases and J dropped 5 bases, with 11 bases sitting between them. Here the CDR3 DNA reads TGTGCCAGCAGATCCGACAGCCACAATGAGCAGTTCTTC. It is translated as CASRSDSHNEQFF.

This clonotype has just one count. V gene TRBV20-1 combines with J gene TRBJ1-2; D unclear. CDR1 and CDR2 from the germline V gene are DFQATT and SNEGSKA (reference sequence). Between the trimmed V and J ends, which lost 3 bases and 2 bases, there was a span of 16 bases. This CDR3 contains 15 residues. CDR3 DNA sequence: TGCAGTGCTAGCACTTGGGAAACTGGAAACTATGGCTACACCTTC. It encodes CSASTWETGNYGYTF.

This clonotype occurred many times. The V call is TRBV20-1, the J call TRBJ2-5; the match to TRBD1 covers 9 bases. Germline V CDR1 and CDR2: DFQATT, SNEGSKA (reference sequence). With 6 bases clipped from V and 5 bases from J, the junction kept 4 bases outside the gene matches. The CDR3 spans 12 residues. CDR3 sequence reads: CSANDRGETQYF. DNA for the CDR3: TGCAGTGCAAACGACAGGGGGGAGACCCAGTACTTC.

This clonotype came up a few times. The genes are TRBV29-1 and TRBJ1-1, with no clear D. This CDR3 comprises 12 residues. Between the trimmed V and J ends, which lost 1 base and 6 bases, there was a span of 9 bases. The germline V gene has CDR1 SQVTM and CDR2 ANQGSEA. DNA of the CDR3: TGCAGCGTTGAAGCCGGGGAGCCTGAAGCTTTCTTT. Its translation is CSVEAGEPEAFF.

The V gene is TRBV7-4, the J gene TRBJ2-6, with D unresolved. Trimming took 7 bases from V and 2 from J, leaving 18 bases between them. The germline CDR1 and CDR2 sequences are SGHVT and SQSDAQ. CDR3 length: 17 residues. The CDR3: CASTPSFANTGANVLTF. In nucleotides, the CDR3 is TGTGCCAGCACCCCGAGTTTCGCAAATACTGGGGCCAACGTCCTGACTTTC.

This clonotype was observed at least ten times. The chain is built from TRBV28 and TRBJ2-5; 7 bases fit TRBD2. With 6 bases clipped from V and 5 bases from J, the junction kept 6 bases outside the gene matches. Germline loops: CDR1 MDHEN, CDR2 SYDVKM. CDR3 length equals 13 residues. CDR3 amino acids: CASRSQGGETQYF. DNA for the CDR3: TGTGCCAGCAGAAGTCAGGGAGGGGAGACCCAGTACTTC.

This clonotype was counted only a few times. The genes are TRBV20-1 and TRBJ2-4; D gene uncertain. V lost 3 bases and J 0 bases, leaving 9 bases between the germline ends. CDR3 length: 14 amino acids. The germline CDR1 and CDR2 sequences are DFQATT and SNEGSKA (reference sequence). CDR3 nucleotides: TGCAGTGCTAGCGGCCTACTAGCCAAAAACATTCAGTACTTC. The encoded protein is CSASGLLAKNIQYF.

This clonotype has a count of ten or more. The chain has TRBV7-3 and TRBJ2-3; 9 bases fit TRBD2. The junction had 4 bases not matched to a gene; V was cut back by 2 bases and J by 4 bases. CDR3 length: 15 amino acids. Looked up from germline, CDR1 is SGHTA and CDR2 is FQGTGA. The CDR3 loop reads CASSLGSGGPDTQYF. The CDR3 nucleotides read TGTGCCAGCAGCTTAGGTAGCGGGGGCCCAGATACGCAGTATTTT. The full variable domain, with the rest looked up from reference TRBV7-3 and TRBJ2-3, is GAGVSQTPSNKVTEKGKYVELRCDPISGHTALYWYRQSLGQGPEFLIYFQGTGAADDSGLPNDRFFAVRPEGSVSTLKIQRTERGDSAVYLCASSLGSGGPDTQYFGPGTRLTVL.

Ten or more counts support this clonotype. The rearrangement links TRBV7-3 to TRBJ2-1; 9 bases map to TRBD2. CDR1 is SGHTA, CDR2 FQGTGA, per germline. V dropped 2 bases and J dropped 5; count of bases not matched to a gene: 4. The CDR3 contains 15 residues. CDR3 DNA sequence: TGTGCCAGCAGCTTACGACTAGCGGATCACAATGAGCAGTTCTTC. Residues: CASSLRLADHNEQFF.

The CDR3 nucleotides read TGCAGTGCTACTCAAGGGGGGAGTGAAAAACTGTTTTTT. Its protein is CSATQGGSEKLFF. The chain carries TRBV20-1 and TRBJ1-4; tentatively, D is TRBD1 (6 bases). CDR3 length equals 13 residues. The germline V and J ends were trimmed by 4 bases and 7 bases, with 13 bases remaining between them. Germline V lookup: CDR1 DFQATT, CDR2 SNEGSKA (reference sequence).

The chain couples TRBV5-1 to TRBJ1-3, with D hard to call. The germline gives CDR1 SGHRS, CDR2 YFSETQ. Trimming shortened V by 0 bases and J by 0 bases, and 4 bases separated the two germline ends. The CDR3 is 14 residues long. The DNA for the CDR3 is TGCGCCAGCAGCTTGGGAAACTCTGGAAACACCATATATTTT. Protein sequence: CASSLGNSGNTIYF.

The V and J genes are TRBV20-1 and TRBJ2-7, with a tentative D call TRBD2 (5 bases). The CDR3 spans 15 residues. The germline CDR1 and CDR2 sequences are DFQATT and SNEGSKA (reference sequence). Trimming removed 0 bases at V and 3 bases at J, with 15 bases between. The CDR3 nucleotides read TGCAGTGCTAGAGATCGGGTCGGGGTCAGCTACGAGCAGTACTTC. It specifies CSARDRVGVSYEQYF.

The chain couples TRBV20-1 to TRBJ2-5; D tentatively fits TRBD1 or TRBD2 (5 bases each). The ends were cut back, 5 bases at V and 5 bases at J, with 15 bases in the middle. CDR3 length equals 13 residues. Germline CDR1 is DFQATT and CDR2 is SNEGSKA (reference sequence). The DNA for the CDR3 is TGCAGTGCTGGCCATTGGGGCGGGGAGACCCAGTACTTC. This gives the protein CSAGHWGGETQYF.

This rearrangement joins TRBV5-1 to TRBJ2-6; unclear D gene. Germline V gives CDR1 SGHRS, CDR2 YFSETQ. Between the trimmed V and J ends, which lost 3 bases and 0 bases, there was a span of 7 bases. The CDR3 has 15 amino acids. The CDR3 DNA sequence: TGCGCCAGCAGCTCGCAGGACTCTGGGGCCAACGTCCTGACTTTC. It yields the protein CASSSQDSGANVLTF.

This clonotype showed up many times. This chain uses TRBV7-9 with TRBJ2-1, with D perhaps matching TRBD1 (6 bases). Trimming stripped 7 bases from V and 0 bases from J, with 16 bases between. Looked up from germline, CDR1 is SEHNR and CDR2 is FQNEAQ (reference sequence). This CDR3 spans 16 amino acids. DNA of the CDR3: TGTGCCAGCACCCCGCAAGGGGGTAGCTCCTACAATGAGCAGTTCTTC. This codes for CASTPQGGSSYNEQFF.

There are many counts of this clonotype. The CDR3 here is CASSSQTTSGRAYEQYF. The CDR3 bases are TGTGCCAGCAGCTCCCAAACGACTAGCGGGCGAGCCTACGAGCAGTACTTC. The chain has TRBV7-2 and TRBJ2-7; 10 bases map to TRBD2. The CDR3 sequence is 17 residues long. After removal of 4 bases from V and 2 bases from J, the junction contained 11 bases not matched to a gene. Germline CDR1 is SGHTA and CDR2 is FQGNSA.

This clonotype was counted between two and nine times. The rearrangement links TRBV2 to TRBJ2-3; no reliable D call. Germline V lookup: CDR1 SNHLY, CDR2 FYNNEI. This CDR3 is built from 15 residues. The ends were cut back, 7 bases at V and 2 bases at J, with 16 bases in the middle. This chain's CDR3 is CASTVRRALTDTQYF. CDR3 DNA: TGTGCCAGCACAGTGAGGAGAGCACTCACAGATACGCAGTATTTT. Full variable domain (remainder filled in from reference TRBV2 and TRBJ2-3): EPEVTQTPSHQVTQMGQEVILRCVPISNHLYFYWYRQILGQKVEFLVSFYNNEISEKSEIFDDQFSVERPDGSNFTLKIRSTKLEDSAMYFCASTVRRALTDTQYFGPGTRLTVL.

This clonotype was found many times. The CDR3 loop is CASSLRLAGGIGELFF. Here the CDR3 DNA reads TGTGCCAGCAGCCTCCGACTAGCGGGAGGGATCGGGGAGCTGTTTTTT. The J gene is TRBJ2-2, the V gene TRBV7-2; 14 positions agree with TRBD2. J gave up 7 bases and V 5 bases, and 6 bases lay outside the gene matches. CDR1 and CDR2 from the germline V gene are SGHTA and FQGNSA. The CDR3 covers 16 residues.

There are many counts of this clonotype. The CDR3: CASSREFNNEQFF. DNA of the CDR3: TGTGCCAGCAGCCGTGAATTCAACAATGAGCAGTTCTTC. The chain carries TRBV7-2 and TRBJ2-1, with D uncertain. The CDR3 is 13 amino acids. Germline V lookup: CDR1 SGHTA, CDR2 FQGNSA. Deletions cut 5 bases from V and 5 bases from J, with 10 bases between.